Below are 27 T cell receptor beta chains sequenced from a single sample in a study of T cells in Graves' hyperthyroidism and ophthalmopathy. RNA transcripts yielded amplified TCR beta CDR3 regions. TCR CDR3 regions were first amplified by RT-PCR with HTBI primers. TCRdb independently ran MiXCR on the multiplex PCR reads; one entry per CDR3 protein. The sample has under 650,000 distinct CDR3 sequences, around 15% seen once. Source material: blood. Receptors originate from a woman younger than 45 with Graves' hyperthyroidism.

The chain couples TRBV28 to TRBJ1-2, with a weak D call TRBD1 (5 bases). CDR3 length: 15 residues. V was shortened by 3 bases and J by 0 bases, with 11 bases between the two germline ends. Germline loops: CDR1 MDHEN, CDR2 SYDVKM. The CDR3 region is CASSLVFRANYGYTF. CDR3 nucleotides: TGTGCCAGCAGTTTGGTATTCAGGGCTAACTATGGCTACACCTTC.

Ten or more counts support this clonotype. This rearrangement joins TRBV27 to TRBJ2-3, with TRBD2 matching over 8 bases. Germline V gene sequence: CDR1 MNHEY, CDR2 SMNVEV (reference sequence). V trimming: 7 bases; J trimming: 6 bases; junction bases outside the gene matches: 12. The length of the CDR3 is 15 residues. CDR3 DNA sequence: TGTGCCAGCAAGGTGAACGGGAGGGCCGGGGATACGCAGTATTTT. This gives the protein CASKVNGRAGDTQYF.

Many counts were recorded for this clonotype. The CDR3 sequence is CASSFRKNQETQYF. The CDR3 region has the DNA TGTGCCAGCAGTTTCAGGAAGAACCAAGAGACCCAGTACTTC. The chain joins TRBV12-3 or TRBV12-4 to TRBJ2-5; no clear D gene. Trimming cost V 3 bases and J 0 bases, with 8 bases left between them. The length of the CDR3 is 14 residues.

Many counts were recorded for this clonotype. The CDR3 is CASSRLAKNIQYF. The DNA of the CDR3 is TGTGCCAGCAGTAGACTAGCCAAAAACATTCAGTACTTC. The rearrangement joins TRBV12-3 or TRBV12-4 to TRBJ2-4; no clear D. Trimming shortened V by 5 bases and J by 0 bases, and 5 bases separated the two germline ends. This CDR3 has 13 amino acids.

This clonotype showed up many times. The chain recombines TRBV5-8 with TRBJ2-3; weak D call: TRBD1 (6 bases). The CDR3 spans 14 residues. V was shortened by 0 bases and J by 2 bases, with 7 bases between the two germline ends. The germline V gene encodes CDR1 SGHTS and CDR2 YDEGEE. CDR3 sequence: CASSLGQVTDTQYF. The CDR3 DNA is TGTGCCAGCAGCTTGGGACAGGTCACAGATACGCAGTATTTT.

V and J are TRBV20-1 and TRBJ2-3, with 9 bases fitting TRBD1. This CDR3 spans 14 amino acids. Per germline, CDR1 DFQATT and CDR2 SNEGSKA (reference sequence). V shed 6 bases and J 5 bases; nucleotides not matched to a gene: 9. CDR3 residues: CSAKPGTGQDTQYF. CDR3 DNA sequence: TGCAGTGCAAAACCCGGGACAGGGCAAGATACGCAGTATTTT.

The chain has TRBV20-1 and TRBJ2-7; D is unresolved. The CDR3 loop spans 14 amino acids. V lost 4 bases and J lost 6, with 19 bases in between. CDR1 and CDR2 (germline): DFQATT, SNEGSKA (reference sequence). CDR3 in amino acids: CSATRTLGSLEQYF. The DNA of the CDR3 is TGCAGTGCTACCCGGACCCTGGGGTCTCTCGAGCAGTACTTC.

This clonotype has just a few counts. The rearrangement links TRBV2 to TRBJ2-4; weak D call: TRBD2 (5 bases). This CDR3 is built from 13 residues. V shed 6 bases and J shed 5 bases, with 11 bases lying between them. Germline CDR1 reads SNHLY; CDR2 reads FYNNEI. CDR3 region: CASRADGENIQYF. CDR3 in DNA: TGTGCCAGCAGAGCGGACGGAGAAAACATTCAGTACTTC.

The sample holds many counts of this clonotype. CDR3 loop: CASSPSAGTSGRVGQFF. The CDR3 DNA sequence: TGTGCCAGCAGTCCCAGCGCCGGGACTAGCGGGAGGGTGGGGCAGTTCTTC. The rearrangement links TRBV27 to TRBJ2-1, with 16 bases that match TRBD2. The CDR3 has 17 amino acids. V lost 5 bases to trimming and J lost 12 bases; unmatched junction nucleotides: 13. Germline V gene sequence: CDR1 MNHEY, CDR2 SMNVEV (reference sequence).

This clonotype occurred once. The rearrangement links TRBV6-4 to TRBJ2-6; D not certain. This CDR3 has 15 amino acids. Deletions cut 0 bases from V and 1 base from J, with 4 bases between. Germline V gene lookup returns CDR1 MRHNA and CDR2 SNTAGT. In DNA, the CDR3 is TGTGCCAGCAGTGACTCGAAATCTGGGGCCAACGTCCTGACTTTC. Translation: CASSDSKSGANVLTF.

This clonotype was picked up many times. The J gene is TRBJ2-7, the V gene TRBV9; 10 positions match TRBD2. Unmatched junction bases numbered 7, after V lost 4 bases and J lost 6 bases. The CDR3 loop spans 14 amino acids. The germline V gene has CDR1 SGDLS and CDR2 YYNGEE. The CDR3 nucleotides read TGTGCCAGCAGCCTGCGAGCGGGAGGGCTCGAGCAGTACTTC. Translated, it gives CASSLRAGGLEQYF.

This sequence joins TRBV6-1 and TRBJ1-1; the D is unclear. Germline lookup yields CDR1 MNHNS and CDR2 SASEGT. Deletions cut 4 bases from V and 1 base from J, with 10 bases between. The CDR3 covers 14 residues. The CDR3 DNA reads as TGTGCCAGCAGTGCACTAAGGAAGAACACTGAAGCTTTCTTT. This encodes CASSALRKNTEAFF.

This clonotype was detected ten times or more. V and J are TRBV7-2 and TRBJ1-1, with TRBD1 as a possible D gene (6 bases). The CDR3 is made up of 13 amino acids. V lost 3 bases to trimming and J lost 3 bases, with 8 bases between them. The V gene's germline CDR1 is SGHTA and CDR2 FQGNSA. The chain's CDR3 is CASSFGQYTEAFF. The CDR3 DNA reads TGTGCCAGCAGCTTTGGACAGTACACTGAAGCTTTCTTT.

This clonotype appeared many times. The rearrangement links TRBV7-2 to TRBJ2-5, with D perhaps TRBD2 (6 bases). Between the trimmed V and J ends, which lost 5 bases and 2 bases, there was a span of 15 bases. Germline V gives CDR1 SGHTA, CDR2 FQGNSA. This CDR3 region has 15 residues. The CDR3 DNA sequence: TGTGCCAGCAGCCATCCCGGGGACTCTCAAGAGACCCAGTACTTC. It codes for CASSHPGDSQETQYF.

This clonotype was observed a handful of times. The CDR3, as DNA: TGTGCCAGCAGCTTTCGTCTGGGAGGGAGCAACACTGAAGCTTTCTTT. Translated, it gives CASSFRLGGSNTEAFF. The chain recombines TRBV7-2 with TRBJ1-1; D not certain. Germline CDR1 is SGHTA and CDR2 is FQGNSA. Trimming took off 3 bases at V and 2 bases at J, with 16 bases between the two ends. CDR3 size: 16 residues.

This clonotype was found many times. The chain uses TRBV7-2 and TRBJ2-1, with TRBD2 identical over 10 bases. With 2 bases clipped from V and 1 base from J, the junction kept 5 bases outside the gene matches. The CDR3 contains 17 residues. The germline gives CDR1 SGHTA, CDR2 FQGNSA. The CDR3 loop reads CASSLLGTSESYNEQFF. The CDR3 DNA reads as TGTGCCAGCAGCTTATTAGGGACTAGCGAATCCTACAATGAGCAGTTCTTC.

This clonotype was seen a few times. CDR3 sequence (DNA): TGTGCCAGCAGTGAATTAACAGGGGCTTATGAAAAACTGTTTTTT. Translating gives CASSELTGAYEKLFF. This chain joins TRBV2 and TRBJ1-4; 7 nucleotides align to TRBD1. J was trimmed by 6 bases and V by 2 bases; bases with no gene match: 6. Germline CDR1 and CDR2: SNHLY and FYNNEI. CDR3 size: 15 residues.

This clonotype was observed at least ten times. The chain has TRBV27 and TRBJ2-3; D uncertain. Germline assignment: CDR1 MNHEY and CDR2 SMNVEV (reference sequence). CDR3 length: 14 amino acids. V was clipped by 2 bases and J by 0 bases, with 6 bases between them. The DNA for the CDR3 is TGTGCCAGCAGTTTACTGGGGAGCACAGATACGCAGTATTTT. This encodes CASSLLGSTDTQYF.

This clonotype was counted many times. The rearrangement links TRBV18 to TRBJ1-4; D not resolved. Looked up from germline, CDR1 is KGHSH and CDR2 is LQKENI. The CDR3 covers 14 residues. Trimming took 4 bases from V and 3 from J, leaving 9 bases between them. The CDR3 loop reads CASSQGNANEKLFF. The CDR3, as DNA: TGTGCCAGCTCACAGGGAAACGCTAATGAAAAACTGTTTTTT.

The chain recombines TRBV30 with TRBJ2-5, with TRBD2 as a possible D gene (6 bases). There are 13 residues in the CDR3. The V gene lost 4 bases and the J gene lost 4 bases, with 13 bases spanning the gap. The V gene's germline CDR1 is GTSNPN and CDR2 SVGIG (reference sequence). CDR3 in DNA: TGTGCCTGGACCGGGGGTTTGGGAGAGACCCAGTACTTC. Translating gives CAWTGGLGETQYF.

The V gene is TRBV19, the J gene TRBJ2-1, with D perhaps TRBD2 (5 bases). CDR1 is LNHDA and CDR2 is SQIVND in the germline V gene (reference sequence). V lost 5 bases and J 7 bases, leaving 15 bases between the germline ends. The CDR3 runs 14 residues. CDR3 nucleotides: TGTGCCAGTAGTGGACTGACCAGCGTGAATGAGCAGTTCTTC. This sequence encodes CASSGLTSVNEQFF.

J is TRBJ1-5 and V is TRBV19; 7 bases agree with TRBD1. This CDR3 is built from 15 residues. The ends lost 5 bases at V and 5 bases at J; junction bases unmatched: 9. In germline, CDR1 is LNHDA, CDR2 SQIVND (reference sequence). This CDR3 reads CASSHQTGMDQPQHF. The CDR3 nucleotides are TGTGCCAGTAGTCACCAGACAGGGATGGATCAGCCCCAGCATTTT.

This clonotype has ten or more counts. The rearrangement joins TRBV12-3 or TRBV12-4 to TRBJ2-2; 8 nucleotides match TRBD2. There are 14 residues in the CDR3. The trim removed 6 bases at V and 6 bases at J, leaving 6 bases unmatched. CDR3 in DNA: TGTGCCAGCAGCACATCCGGGGGGGCCGGGGAGCTGTTTTTT. It translates to CASSTSGGAGELFF.

This clonotype was observed a handful of times. J is TRBJ2-6 and V is TRBV27, with 8 bases fitting TRBD2. The CDR3 runs 18 residues. CDR1 is MNHEY, CDR2 SMNVEV, per germline (reference sequence). Trimming took 2 bases from V and 3 from J; bases not matched to a gene: 9. The DNA for the CDR3 is TGTGCCAGCAGTTTAGAAGGCGGTGCGGGAGGTGGGGCCAACGTCCTGACTTTC. Translation: CASSLEGGAGGGANVLTF.

This clonotype was picked up many times. V and J are TRBV28 and TRBJ2-7; 14 nucleotides line up with TRBD2. Germline V lookup: CDR1 MDHEN, CDR2 SYDVKM. This CDR3 has 17 amino acids. Trimming at V came to 5 bases and at J to 5 bases, leaving 11 bases not matched to a gene. The DNA for the CDR3 is TGTGCCAGCAGTGCCTGGACTAGCGGGAGGAGAATAGACGAGCAGTACTTC. It yields the protein CASSAWTSGRRIDEQYF.

This clonotype was observed a few times. This chain connects TRBV20-1 to TRBJ1-1; no firm D call. The CDR3 totals 16 residues. CDR1 is DFQATT and CDR2 is SNEGSKA in the germline V gene (reference sequence). The V end lost 2 bases, the J end lost 2 bases, and 18 bases lay between the germline ends. CDR3 loop: CSARMRAGEGNTEAFF. DNA for the CDR3: TGCAGTGCTAGAATGCGGGCTGGGGAGGGAAACACTGAAGCTTTCTTT.

This clonotype showed up just a few times. The V and J genes are TRBV20-1 and TRBJ1-2; D is unclear. CDR3 length: 14 residues. With 3 bases removed from V and 4 bases from J, the gap between germline ends came to 15 bases. The germline CDR1 and CDR2 sequences are DFQATT and SNEGSKA (reference sequence). CDR3 amino acids: CSASDTTRGYGYTF. CDR3 in DNA: TGCAGTGCTAGTGATACTACCCGGGGCTATGGCTACACCTTC.